The TCR beta chain under discussion was sequenced for a study of T cells in Graves' hyperthyroidism and ophthalmopathy. Study-level results: Clonotypes that were expanded in thyroid above 0.001 mostly appeared in blood too.

The CDR3 consists of 12 residues. V shed 6 bases, J shed 11 bases, and the junction held 7 bases outside the gene matches. From germline, CDR1 is SNHLY and CDR2 FYNNEI. Extraction of PBMCs used approximately 10 ml of fresh peripheral blood. Of note for this clonotype: As yet, its antigen is unknown.

TCR beta CDR3 region amplification was performed from RNA transcripts. HTBI primers were employed in a first-round RT-PCR of the TCR CDR3. TCRdb ran MiXCR on the multiplex PCR reads and lists one entry per CDR3 protein. The data show around 610,000 distinct CDR3 sequences, with under 15% seen just once and around 4.5% held by the top ten. The sequencing sample was made of blood. The TCR comes from a woman in her thirties or forties with Graves' ophthalmopathy. The J gene is TRBJ2-4, the V gene TRBV2; 7 nucleotides agree with TRBD1. CDR3 amino acids: CASRDYRGLQYF. The CDR3 nucleotides read TGTGCCAGCAGGGATTACAGGGGTCTTCAGTACTTC.